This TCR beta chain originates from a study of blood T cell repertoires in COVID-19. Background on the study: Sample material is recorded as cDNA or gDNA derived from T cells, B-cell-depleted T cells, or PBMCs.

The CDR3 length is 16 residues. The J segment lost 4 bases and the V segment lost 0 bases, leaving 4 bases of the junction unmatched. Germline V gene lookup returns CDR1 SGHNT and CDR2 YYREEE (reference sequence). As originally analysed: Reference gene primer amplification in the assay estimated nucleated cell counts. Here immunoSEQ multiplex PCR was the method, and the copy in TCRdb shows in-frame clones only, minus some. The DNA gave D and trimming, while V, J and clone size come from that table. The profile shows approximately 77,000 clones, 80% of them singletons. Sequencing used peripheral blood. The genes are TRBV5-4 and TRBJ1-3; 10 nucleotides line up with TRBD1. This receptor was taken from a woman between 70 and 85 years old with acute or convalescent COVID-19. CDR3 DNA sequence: TGTGCCAGCAGCTTGGGACAGGGGGCTGACGGAAACACCATATATTTT. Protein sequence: CASSLGQGADGNTIYF.